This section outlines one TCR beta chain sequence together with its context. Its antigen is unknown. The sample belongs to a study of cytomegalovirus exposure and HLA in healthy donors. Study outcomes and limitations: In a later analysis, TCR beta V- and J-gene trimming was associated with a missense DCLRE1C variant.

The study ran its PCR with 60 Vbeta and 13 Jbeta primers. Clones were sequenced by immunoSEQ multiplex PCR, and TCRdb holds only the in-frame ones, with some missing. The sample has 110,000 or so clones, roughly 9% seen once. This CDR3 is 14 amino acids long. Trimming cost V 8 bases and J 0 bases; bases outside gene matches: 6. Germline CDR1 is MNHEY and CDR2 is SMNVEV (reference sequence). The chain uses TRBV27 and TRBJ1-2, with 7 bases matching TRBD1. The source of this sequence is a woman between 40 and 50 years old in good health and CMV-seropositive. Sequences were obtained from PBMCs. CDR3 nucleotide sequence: TGTGCCAGCGCTTGGGACAGATCTAACTATGGCTACACCTTC. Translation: CASAWDRSNYGYTF.